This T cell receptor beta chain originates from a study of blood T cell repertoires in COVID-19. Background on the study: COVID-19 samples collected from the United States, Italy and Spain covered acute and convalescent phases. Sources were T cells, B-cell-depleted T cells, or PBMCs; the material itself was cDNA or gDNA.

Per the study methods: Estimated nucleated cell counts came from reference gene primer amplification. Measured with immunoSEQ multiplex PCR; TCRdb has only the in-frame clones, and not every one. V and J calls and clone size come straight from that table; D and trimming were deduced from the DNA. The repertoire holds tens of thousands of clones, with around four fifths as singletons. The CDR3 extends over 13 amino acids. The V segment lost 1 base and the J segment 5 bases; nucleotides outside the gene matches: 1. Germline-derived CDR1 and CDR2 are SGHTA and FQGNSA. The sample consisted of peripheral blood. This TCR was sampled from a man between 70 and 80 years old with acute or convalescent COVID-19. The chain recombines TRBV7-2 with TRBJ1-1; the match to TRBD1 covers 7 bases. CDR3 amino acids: CASSLVGQTEAFF. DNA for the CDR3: TGTGCCAGCAGCTTAGTGGGACAGACTGAAGCTTTCTTT.